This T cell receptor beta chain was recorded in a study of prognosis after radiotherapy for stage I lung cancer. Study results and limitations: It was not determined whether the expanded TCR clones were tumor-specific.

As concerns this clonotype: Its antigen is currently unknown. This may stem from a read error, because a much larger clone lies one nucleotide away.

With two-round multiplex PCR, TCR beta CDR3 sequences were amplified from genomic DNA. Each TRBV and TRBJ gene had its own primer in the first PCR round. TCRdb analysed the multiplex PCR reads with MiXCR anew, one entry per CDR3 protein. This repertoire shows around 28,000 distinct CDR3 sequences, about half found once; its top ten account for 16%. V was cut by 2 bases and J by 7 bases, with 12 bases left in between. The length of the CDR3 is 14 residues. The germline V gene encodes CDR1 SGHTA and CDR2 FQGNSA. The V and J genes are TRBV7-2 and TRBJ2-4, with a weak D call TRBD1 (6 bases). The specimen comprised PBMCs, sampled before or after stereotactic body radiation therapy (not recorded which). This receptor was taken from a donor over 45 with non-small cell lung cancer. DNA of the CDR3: TGTGCCAGCAGCTTATTAGGTACAGGGAACATTCAGTACTTC. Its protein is CASSLLGTGNIQYF.